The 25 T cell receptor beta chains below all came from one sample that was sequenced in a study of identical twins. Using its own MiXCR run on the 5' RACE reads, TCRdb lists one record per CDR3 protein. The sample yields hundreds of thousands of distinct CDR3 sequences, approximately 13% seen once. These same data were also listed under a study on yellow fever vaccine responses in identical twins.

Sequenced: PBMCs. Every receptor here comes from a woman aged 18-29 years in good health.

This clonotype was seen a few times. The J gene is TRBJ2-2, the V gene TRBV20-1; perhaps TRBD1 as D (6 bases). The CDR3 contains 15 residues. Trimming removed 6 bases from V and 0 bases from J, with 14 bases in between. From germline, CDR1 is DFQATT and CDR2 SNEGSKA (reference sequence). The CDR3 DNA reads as TGCAGTGCAACGTCCGGGACAACGAACACCGGGGAGCTGTTTTTT. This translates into CSATSGTTNTGELFF.

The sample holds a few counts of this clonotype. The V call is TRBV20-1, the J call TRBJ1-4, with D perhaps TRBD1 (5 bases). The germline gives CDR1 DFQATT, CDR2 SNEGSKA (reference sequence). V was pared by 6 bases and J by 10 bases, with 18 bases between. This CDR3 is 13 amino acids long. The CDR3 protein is CSAPSGVSGKLFF. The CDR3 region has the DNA TGCAGTGCCCCTTCGGGGGTCTCGGGAAAACTGTTTTTT.

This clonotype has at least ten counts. CDR3 protein: CASSPPGGSEKLFF. CDR3 nucleotides: TGTGCCAGCAGCCCCCCTGGGGGAAGTGAAAAACTGTTTTTT. The rearrangement joins TRBV28 to TRBJ1-4, with D maybe TRBD1 (5 bases). The V end was cut by 6 bases, the J end by 7 bases, with 15 bases between. In germline, CDR1 is MDHEN, CDR2 SYDVKM. The CDR3 extends over 14 amino acids. Full variable domain (rest looked up from reference TRBV28 and TRBJ1-4): DVKVTQSSRYLVKRTGEKVFLECVQDMDHENMFWYRQDPGLGLRLIYFSYDVKMKEKGDIPEGYSVSREKKERFSLILESASTNQTSMYLCASSPPGGSEKLFFGSGTQLSVL.

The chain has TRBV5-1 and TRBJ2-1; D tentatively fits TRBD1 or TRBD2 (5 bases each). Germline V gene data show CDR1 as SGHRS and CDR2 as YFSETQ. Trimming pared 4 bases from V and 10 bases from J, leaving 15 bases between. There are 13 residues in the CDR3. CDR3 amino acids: CASSLITRDEQFF. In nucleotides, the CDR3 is TGCGCCAGCAGCCTAATTACGAGGGACGAGCAGTTCTTC.

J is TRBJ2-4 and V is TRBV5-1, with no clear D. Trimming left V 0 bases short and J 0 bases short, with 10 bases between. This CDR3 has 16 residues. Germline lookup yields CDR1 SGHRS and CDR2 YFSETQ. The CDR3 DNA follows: TGCGCCAGCAGCTTGGAGGCAGGAGCAGCCAAAAACATTCAGTACTTC. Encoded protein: CASSLEAGAAKNIQYF. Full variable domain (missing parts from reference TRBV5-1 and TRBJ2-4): KAGVTQTPRYLIKTRGQQVTLSCSPISGHRSVSWYQQTPGQGLQFLFEYFSETQRNKGNFPGRFSGRQFSNSRSEMNVSTLELGDSALYLCASSLEAGAAKNIQYFGAGTRLSVL.

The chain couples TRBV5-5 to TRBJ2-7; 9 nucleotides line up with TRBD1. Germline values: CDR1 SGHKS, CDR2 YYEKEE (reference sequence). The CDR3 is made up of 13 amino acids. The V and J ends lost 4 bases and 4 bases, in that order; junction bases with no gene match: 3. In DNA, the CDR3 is TGTGCCAGCAGCCGGACAGGGGCGTACGAGCAGTACGTC. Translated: CASSRTGAYEQYV.

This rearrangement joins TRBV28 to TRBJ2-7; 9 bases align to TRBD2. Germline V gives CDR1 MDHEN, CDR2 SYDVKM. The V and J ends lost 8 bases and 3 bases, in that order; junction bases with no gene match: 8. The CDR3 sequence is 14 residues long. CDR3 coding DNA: TGTGCCAGCCGGGGACTAGCTCCGCTCTACGAGCAGTACGTC. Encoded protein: CASRGLAPLYEQYV.

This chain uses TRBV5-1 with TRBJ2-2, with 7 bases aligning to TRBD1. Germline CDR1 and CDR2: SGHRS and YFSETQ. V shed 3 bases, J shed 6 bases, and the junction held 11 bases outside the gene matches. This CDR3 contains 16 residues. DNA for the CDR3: TGCGCCAGCAGCTCAGCCGGGACAGCCATGTCCGGGGAGCTGTTTTTT. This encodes CASSSAGTAMSGELFF.

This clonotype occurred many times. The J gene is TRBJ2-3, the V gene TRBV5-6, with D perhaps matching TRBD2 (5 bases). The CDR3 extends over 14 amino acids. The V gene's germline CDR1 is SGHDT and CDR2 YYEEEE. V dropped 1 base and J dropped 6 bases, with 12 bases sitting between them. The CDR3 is CASSLRRVWDTQYF. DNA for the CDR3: TGTGCCAGCAGCTTGAGGCGGGTATGGGATACGCAGTATTTT.

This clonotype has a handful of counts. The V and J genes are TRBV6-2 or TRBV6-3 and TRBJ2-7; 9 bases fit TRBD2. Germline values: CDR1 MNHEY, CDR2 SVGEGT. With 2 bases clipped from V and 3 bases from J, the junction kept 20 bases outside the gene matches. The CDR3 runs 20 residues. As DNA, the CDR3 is TGTGCCAGCAGTTACGATACTAGGGCGGGGGGGCCTCCCTGCCTCTACGAGCAGTACGTC. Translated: CASSYDTRAGGPPCLYEQYV.

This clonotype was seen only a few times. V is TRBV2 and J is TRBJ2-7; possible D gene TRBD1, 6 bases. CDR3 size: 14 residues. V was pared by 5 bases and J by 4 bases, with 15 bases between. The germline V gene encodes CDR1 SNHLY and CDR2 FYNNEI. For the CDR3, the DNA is TGTGCCAGCAGTACCCGACAGGTTCCTTACGAGCAGTACTTC. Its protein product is CASSTRQVPYEQYF.

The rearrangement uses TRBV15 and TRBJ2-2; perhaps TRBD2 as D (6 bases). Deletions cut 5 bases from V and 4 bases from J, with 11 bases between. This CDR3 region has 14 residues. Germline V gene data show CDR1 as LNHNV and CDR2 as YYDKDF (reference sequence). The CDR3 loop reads CATSWAGSTGELFF. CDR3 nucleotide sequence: TGTGCCACCAGCTGGGCGGGGAGCACCGGGGAGCTGTTTTTT.

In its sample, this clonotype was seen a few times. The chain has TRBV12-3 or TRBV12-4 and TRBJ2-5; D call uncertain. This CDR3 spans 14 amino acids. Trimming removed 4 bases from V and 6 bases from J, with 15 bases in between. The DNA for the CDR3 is TGTGCCAGCAGTTGGACCTCGACGTGGAAGACCCAGTACTTC. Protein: CASSWTSTWKTQYF.

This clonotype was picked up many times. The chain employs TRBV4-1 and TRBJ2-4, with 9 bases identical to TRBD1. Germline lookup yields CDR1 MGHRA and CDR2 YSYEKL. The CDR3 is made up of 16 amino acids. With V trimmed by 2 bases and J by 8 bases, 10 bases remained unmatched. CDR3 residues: CASSQRIQGATDIQYF. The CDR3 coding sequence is TGCGCCAGCAGCCAACGAATACAGGGGGCGACGGACATTCAGTACTTC.

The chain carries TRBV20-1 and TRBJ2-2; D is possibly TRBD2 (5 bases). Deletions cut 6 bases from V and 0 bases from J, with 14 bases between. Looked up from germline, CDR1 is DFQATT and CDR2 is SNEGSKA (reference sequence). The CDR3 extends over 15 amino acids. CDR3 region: CSAPGGTSNTGELFF. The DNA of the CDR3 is TGCAGTGCCCCAGGAGGAACTTCGAACACCGGGGAGCTGTTTTTT.

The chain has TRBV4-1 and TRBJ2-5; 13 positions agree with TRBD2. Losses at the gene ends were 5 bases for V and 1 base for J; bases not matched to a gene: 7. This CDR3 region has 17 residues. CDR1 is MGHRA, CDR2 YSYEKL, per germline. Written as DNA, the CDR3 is TGCGCCAGCAGCAGAACGGGGACTAGCGGGATCCAAGAGACCCAGTACTTC. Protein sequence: CASSRTGTSGIQETQYF.

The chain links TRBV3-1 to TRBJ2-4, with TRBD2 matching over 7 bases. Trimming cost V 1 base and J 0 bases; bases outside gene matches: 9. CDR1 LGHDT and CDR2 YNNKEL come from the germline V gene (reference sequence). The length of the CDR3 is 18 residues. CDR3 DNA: TGTGCCAGCAGCCAAGGGACTAGAGGGATTCTAGCCAAAAACATTCAGTACTTC. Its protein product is CASSQGTRGILAKNIQYF. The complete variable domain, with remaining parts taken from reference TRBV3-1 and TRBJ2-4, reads DTAVSQTPKYLVTQMGNDKSIKCEQNLGHDTMYWYKQDSKKFLKIMFSYNNKELIINETVPNRFSPKSPDKAHLNLHINSLELGDSAVYFCASSQGTRGILAKNIQYFGAGTRLSVL.

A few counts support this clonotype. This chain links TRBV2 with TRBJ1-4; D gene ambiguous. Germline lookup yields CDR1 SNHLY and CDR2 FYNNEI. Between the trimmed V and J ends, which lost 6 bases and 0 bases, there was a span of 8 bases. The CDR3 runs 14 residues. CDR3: CASRRGTTNEKLFF. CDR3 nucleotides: TGTGCCAGCAGAAGAGGTACAACTAATGAAAAACTGTTTTTT. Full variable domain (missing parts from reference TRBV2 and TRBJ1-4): EPEVTQTPSHQVTQMGQEVILRCVPISNHLYFYWYRQILGQKVEFLVSFYNNEISEKSEIFDDQFSVERPDGSNFTLKIRSTKLEDSAMYFCASRRGTTNEKLFFGSGTQLSVL.

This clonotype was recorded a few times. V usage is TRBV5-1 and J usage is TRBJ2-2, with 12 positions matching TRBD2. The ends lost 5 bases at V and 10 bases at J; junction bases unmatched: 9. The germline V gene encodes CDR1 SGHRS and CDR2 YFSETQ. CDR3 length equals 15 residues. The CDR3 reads CASRNASSGRAELFF. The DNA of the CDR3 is TGCGCCAGCAGAAACGCATCTAGCGGGAGGGCGGAGCTGTTTTTT.

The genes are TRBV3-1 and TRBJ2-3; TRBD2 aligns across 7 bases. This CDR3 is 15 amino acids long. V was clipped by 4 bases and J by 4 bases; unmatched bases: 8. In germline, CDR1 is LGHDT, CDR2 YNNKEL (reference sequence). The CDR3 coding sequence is TGTGCCAGCAGCCTTCGCGGGGGTGGCTCAGATACGCAGTATTTT. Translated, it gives CASSLRGGGSDTQYF.

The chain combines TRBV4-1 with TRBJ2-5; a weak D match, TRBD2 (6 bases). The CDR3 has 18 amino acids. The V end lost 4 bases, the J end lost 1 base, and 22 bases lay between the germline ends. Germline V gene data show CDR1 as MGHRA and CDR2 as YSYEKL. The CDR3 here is CASSPRSTAGGSQETQYF. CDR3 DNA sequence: TGCGCCAGCAGCCCCAGGTCAACCGCTGGGGGGTCCCAAGAGACCCAGTACTTC.

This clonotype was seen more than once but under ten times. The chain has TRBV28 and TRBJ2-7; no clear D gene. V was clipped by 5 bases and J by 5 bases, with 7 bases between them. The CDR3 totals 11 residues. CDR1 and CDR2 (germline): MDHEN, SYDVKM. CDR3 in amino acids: CASSTRDEQYF. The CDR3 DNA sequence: TGTGCCAGCAGTACAAGGGACGAGCAGTACTTC.

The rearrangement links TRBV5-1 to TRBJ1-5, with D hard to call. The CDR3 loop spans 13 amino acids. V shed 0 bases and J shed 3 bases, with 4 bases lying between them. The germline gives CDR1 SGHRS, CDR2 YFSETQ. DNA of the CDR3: TGCGCCAGCAGCTTGGAAATCAATCAGCCCCAGCATTTT. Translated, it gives CASSLEINQPQHF. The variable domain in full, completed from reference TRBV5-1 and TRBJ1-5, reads KAGVTQTPRYLIKTRGQQVTLSCSPISGHRSVSWYQQTPGQGLQFLFEYFSETQRNKGNFPGRFSGRQFSNSRSEMNVSTLELGDSALYLCASSLEINQPQHFGDGTRLSIL.

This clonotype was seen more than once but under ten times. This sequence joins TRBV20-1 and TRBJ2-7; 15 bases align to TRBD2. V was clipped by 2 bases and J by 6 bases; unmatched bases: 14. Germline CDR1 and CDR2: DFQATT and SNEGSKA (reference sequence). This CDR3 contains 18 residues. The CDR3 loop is CSARSPGTSGRPPLEQYF. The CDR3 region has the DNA TGCAGTGCTAGAAGTCCCGGGACTAGCGGGAGGCCCCCTCTCGAGCAGTACTTC.

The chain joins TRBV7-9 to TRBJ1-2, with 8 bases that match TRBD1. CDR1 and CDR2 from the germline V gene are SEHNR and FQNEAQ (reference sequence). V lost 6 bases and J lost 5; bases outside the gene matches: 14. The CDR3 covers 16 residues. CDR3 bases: TGTGCCAGCAGTCACGATTCCGGACAGGGCCAATATGGCTACACCTTC. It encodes CASSHDSGQGQYGYTF.